The next 28 T cell receptor beta chains were all read from a single sample in a study of blood T cell repertoires in COVID-19. The method was immunoSEQ multiplex PCR; TCRdb's version includes in-frame clones alone and lacks a portion of them. The sample records fewer than 300,000 clones, under 90% being singletons. The sample consisted of peripheral blood. Receptors were obtained from a young woman with acute or convalescent COVID-19.

The rearrangement uses TRBV7-5 and TRBJ2-1; the table's TRBD1 call for D was not verified on the DNA. TRBV7-5 is described as a pseudogene. The CDR3 spans 15 residues. The CDR3 here is CARSLFRGIGNEQFF. Written as DNA, the CDR3 is TGTGCCAGAAGCTTATTCAGGGGTATAGGCAATGAGCAGTTCTTC.

This chain joins TRBV5-1 and TRBJ1-1, with unresolved D. Looked up from germline, CDR1 is SGHRS and CDR2 is YFSETQ. Trimming shortened V by 5 bases and J by 8 bases, and 16 bases separated the two germline ends. The CDR3 is 13 residues long. CDR3 in amino acids: CASRSAYTVEAFF. The CDR3 DNA sequence: TGCGCCAGCAGAAGCGCCTACACCGTCGAAGCTTTCTTT.

The J gene is TRBJ2-5, the V gene TRBV9; the D gene is possibly TRBD2 (6 bases). CDR1 is SGDLS and CDR2 is YYNGEE in the germline V gene. Trimming removed 2 bases from V and 5 bases from J, with 13 bases in between. The CDR3 has 14 amino acids. Here the CDR3 reads CASSVSERAETQYF. In DNA form, the CDR3 reads TGTGCCAGCAGCGTTTCTGAGCGGGCGGAGACCCAGTACTTC.

The chain is built from TRBV5-8 and TRBJ1-5, with a tentative D call TRBD1 (6 bases). The V gene lost 6 bases and the J gene lost 6 bases, with 16 bases spanning the gap. The V gene's germline CDR1 is SGHTS and CDR2 YDEGEE. This CDR3 has 14 residues. This CDR3 reads CASNLGGAGQPQHF. CDR3 in DNA: TGTGCCAGCAATTTGGGGGGGGCTGGTCAGCCCCAGCATTTT.

Only one count was recorded for this clone. The chain joins TRBV11-2 to TRBJ2-5, with 14 bases fitting TRBD2. The germline CDR1 and CDR2 sequences are SGHAT and FQNNGV. The CDR3 length is 16 residues. J lost 4 bases, V lost 1 base, and 2 bases had no gene match. CDR3 nucleotides: TGTGCCAGCAGCTTAGGGACTAGCGGGAGGAGAGAGACCCAGTACTTC. Translated: CASSLGTSGRRETQYF. Full variable domain (rest looked up from reference TRBV11-2 and TRBJ2-5): EAGVAQSPRYKIIEKRQSVAFWCNPISGHATLYWYQQILGQGPKLLIQFQNNGVVDDSQLPKDRFSAERLKGVDSTLKIQPAKLEDSAVYLCASSLGTSGRRETQYFGPGTRLLVL.

The V and J genes are TRBV6-5 and TRBJ2-7; 9 bases align to TRBD2. The germline CDR1 and CDR2 sequences are MNHEY and SVGAGI. V dropped 6 bases and J dropped 3; count of bases not matched to a gene: 6. The CDR3 sequence is 14 residues long. CDR3 sequence (DNA): TGTGCCAGCAGAAGCGGGGGGACAGTCTACGAGCAGTACTTC. Protein sequence: CASRSGGTVYEQYF.

The chain combines TRBV6-5 with TRBJ2-7, with TRBD1 matching 7 bases. This CDR3 spans 15 amino acids. The junction had 6 bases not matched to a gene; V was cut back by 4 bases and J by 0 bases. Germline loops: CDR1 MNHEY, CDR2 SVGAGI. The CDR3 sequence: CASSSLTGSSYEQYF. CDR3 coding DNA: TGTGCCAGCAGTTCCCTGACAGGGAGCTCCTACGAGCAGTACTTC.

This chain joins TRBV28 and TRBJ2-7; 16 bases line up with TRBD2. The CDR3 has 18 amino acids. V lost 3 bases to trimming and J lost 0 bases; unmatched junction nucleotides: 5. Looked up from germline, CDR1 is MDHEN and CDR2 is SYDVKM. The CDR3 DNA is TGTGCCAGCAGTTTCCTGGGGACTAGCGGGAGGGCCTCCTACGAGCAGTACTTC. Its protein is CASSFLGTSGRASYEQYF.

The chain combines TRBV11-2 with TRBJ1-5, with 8 bases that match TRBD1. Germline V gene sequence: CDR1 SGHAT, CDR2 FQNNGV. The CDR3 runs to 15 residues. V was clipped by 3 bases and J by 7 bases; unmatched bases: 8. CDR3 DNA sequence: TGTGCCAGCAGCTTGACAGGGGAGTTCGGGCAGCCCCAGCATTTT. Protein sequence: CASSLTGEFGQPQHF.

The J gene is TRBJ2-7, the V gene TRBV10-2; TRBD2 agrees at 11 bases. Germline trimming cut 8 bases from V and 3 bases from J; bases unmatched to any gene: 15. The CDR3 extends over 17 amino acids. Germline CDR1 WSHSY, CDR2 SAAADI. The CDR3 region is CASADPLTSGSIYEQYF. The CDR3 bases are TGCGCCAGCGCCGACCCCCTTACTAGCGGGAGTATCTACGAGCAGTACTTC.

This clone occurred once. The chain carries TRBV24-1 and TRBJ2-1; D remains ambiguous. V lost 2 bases, J lost 8 bases, and 12 bases lay in between. Germline V gene lookup returns CDR1 KGHDR and CDR2 SFDVKD. This CDR3 region has 14 residues. CDR3 sequence reads: CATSDSYSVDEQFF. CDR3 sequence (DNA): TGTGCCACCAGTGATTCGTATTCGGTCGATGAGCAGTTCTTC.

The J gene is TRBJ1-2, the V gene TRBV7-8; D not resolved. Per the germline V gene, CDR1 is SGHVS and CDR2 is FQNEAQ. This CDR3 comprises 14 residues. V lost 2 bases and J lost 2, with 9 bases in between. CDR3 nucleotide sequence: TGTGCCAGCAGCTTAAGGAGGGTCAACTATGGCTACACCTTC. Protein: CASSLRRVNYGYTF.

The chain has TRBV5-1 and TRBJ2-2, with a weak D call TRBD2 (5 bases). There are 15 residues in the CDR3. Trimming pared 1 base from V and 0 bases from J, leaving 7 bases between. CDR1 and CDR2 (germline): SGHRS, YFSETQ. CDR3 loop: CASSLFGTNTGELFF. CDR3 DNA: TGCGCCAGCAGCTTGTTCGGGACGAACACCGGGGAGCTGTTTTTT.

V gene TRBV7-9 combines with J gene TRBJ1-1, with 9 bases matching TRBD1. Germline V gene data show CDR1 as SEHNR and CDR2 as FQNEAQ (reference sequence). The J segment lost 5 bases and the V segment lost 5 bases, leaving 6 bases of the junction unmatched. CDR3 length: 14 residues. CDR3 sequence (DNA): TGTGCCAGCAGCGCCGGACAGGGGTGGACTGAAGCTTTCTTT. This sequence encodes CASSAGQGWTEAFF. The variable domain in full, completed from reference TRBV7-9 and TRBJ1-1, reads DTGVSQNPRHKITKRGQNVTFRCDPISEHNRLYWYRQTLGQGPEFLTYFQNEAQLEKSRLLSDRFSAERPKGSFSTLEIQRTEQGDSAMYLCASSAGQGWTEAFFGQGTRLTVV.

The V and J genes are TRBV30 and TRBJ2-5; 9 nucleotides line up with TRBD2. This CDR3 region has 18 residues. J lost 1 base, V lost 0 bases, and 12 bases had no gene match. Germline V gives CDR1 GTSNPN, CDR2 SVGIG (reference sequence). CDR3 loop: CAWSVLWLAGPFQETQYF. In nucleotides, the CDR3 is TGTGCCTGGAGTGTACTATGGCTAGCGGGACCATTCCAAGAGACCCAGTACTTC.

V and J are TRBV25-1 and TRBJ2-5; the D gene is possibly TRBD1 (6 bases). The CDR3 contains 13 residues. CDR1 is MGHDK and CDR2 is SYGVNS in the germline V gene. Trimming pared 2 bases from V and 5 bases from J, leaving 9 bases between. CDR3 nucleotides: TGTGCCAGCAGTGAACCACAGGGCGAGACCCAGTACTTC. This sequence encodes CASSEPQGETQYF.

V usage is TRBV15 and J usage is TRBJ2-1; perhaps TRBD2 as D (6 bases). V gave up 0 bases and J gave up 7 bases, with 13 bases separating them. Germline loops: CDR1 LNHNV, CDR2 YYDKDF (reference sequence). CDR3 length: 15 amino acids. The DNA for the CDR3 is TGTGCCACCAGCAGAGAGTATTCTAGCGTAAATGAGCAGTTCTTC. Protein product: CATSREYSSVNEQFF. The entire variable domain, with the rest obtained from reference TRBV15 and TRBJ2-1, is as follows: DAMVIQNPRYQVTQFGKPVTLSCSQTLNHNVMYWYQQKSSQAPKLLFHYYDKDFNNEADTPDNFQSRRPNTSFCFLDIRSPGLGDTAMYLCATSREYSSVNEQFFGPGTRLTVL.

CDR3 DNA: TGCGCCAGCAGCCAAGAATTCGGGGGGAGTACTACAGATACGCAGTATTTT. Its translation is CASSQEFGGSTTDTQYF. The rearrangement links TRBV4-3 to TRBJ2-3; 7 nucleotides line up with TRBD2. The CDR3 length is 17 residues. Germline V gives CDR1 LGHNA, CDR2 YSLEER. J lost 3 bases, V lost 0 bases, and 9 bases had no gene match.

The chain is built from TRBV28 and TRBJ2-3, with a weak D call TRBD2 (5 bases). The CDR3 runs to 18 residues. Germline lookup yields CDR1 MDHEN and CDR2 SYDVKM. V was pared by 5 bases and J by 4 bases, with 25 bases between. CDR3 nucleotide sequence: TGTGCCAGCAGTCCCCCCGATACTAGTGGCCGAGCGGCAGATACGCAGTATTTT. Translation: CASSPPDTSGRAADTQYF.

The gene calls are TRBV5-1 and TRBJ2-1, with TRBD2 matching over 13 bases. Trimming took 2 bases from V and 5 from J; bases not matched to a gene: 7. The CDR3 has 17 residues. Germline V CDR1 and CDR2: SGHRS, YFSETQ. CDR3 DNA sequence: TGCGCCAGCAGCTTTAAGTTTGGACTAGCGGGAGACAATGAGCAGTTCTTC. This encodes CASSFKFGLAGDNEQFF.

V gene TRBV5-1 combines with J gene TRBJ2-5; D is perhaps TRBD2 (6 bases). The germline V and J ends were trimmed by 0 bases and 0 bases, with 6 bases remaining between them. Germline V CDR1 and CDR2: SGHRS, YFSETQ. This CDR3 has 14 amino acids. The CDR3 loop is CASSLGLDQETQYF. In DNA form, the CDR3 reads TGCGCCAGCAGCTTGGGACTAGACCAAGAGACCCAGTACTTC.

This chain uses TRBV14 with TRBJ2-1; TRBD1 might be the D (5 bases). CDR1 and CDR2 (germline): SGHDN, FVKESK. The CDR3 is 13 amino acids. The germline V and J ends were trimmed by 6 bases and 3 bases, with 9 bases remaining between them. CDR3 coding DNA: TGTGCCAGCAGTCGACAGAACTACAATGAGCAGTTCTTC. The encoded protein is CASSRQNYNEQFF.

This clone came up a few times. This chain joins TRBV7-8 and TRBJ1-1, with 7 bases matching TRBD1. The germline V gene has CDR1 SGHVS and CDR2 FQNEAQ. The J segment lost 7 bases and the V segment lost 5 bases, leaving 7 bases of the junction unmatched. The CDR3 runs 13 residues. The DNA for the CDR3 is TGTGCCAGCAGCGAAACCAGGGACAGTGAAGCTTTCTTT. This sequence encodes CASSETRDSEAFF.

The rearrangement links TRBV7-9 to TRBJ2-5, with 13 bases fitting TRBD2. J gave up 4 bases and V 5 bases, and 4 bases lay outside the gene matches. Germline V gene lookup returns CDR1 SEHNR and CDR2 FQNEAQ (reference sequence). The CDR3 sequence is 15 residues long. CDR3 sequence reads: CASSPTSGRGETQYF. CDR3 DNA: TGTGCCAGCAGCCCCACTAGCGGGAGGGGAGAGACCCAGTACTTC.

J is TRBJ2-3 and V is TRBV2; 9 bases line up with TRBD2. Losses at the gene ends were 4 bases for V and 5 bases for J; bases not matched to a gene: 7. Germline V gene data show CDR1 as SNHLY and CDR2 as FYNNEI. The CDR3 sequence is 15 residues long. The DNA for the CDR3 is TGTGCCAGCAGTGTGGCTAGCGGGACTCGAGATACGCAGTATTTT. This sequence encodes CASSVASGTRDTQYF.

V gene TRBV24-1 combines with J gene TRBJ1-2; D is undetermined. The CDR3 contains 11 residues. The germline gives CDR1 KGHDR, CDR2 SFDVKD. V was pared by 5 bases and J by 4 bases, with 4 bases between. The CDR3 DNA is TGTGCCACCAGTGGCGGCTATGGCTACACCTTC. Translated: CATSGGYGYTF.

The V and J genes are TRBV13 and TRBJ1-2; possible D gene TRBD1, 6 bases. Germline loops: CDR1 PRHDT, CDR2 FYEKMQ (reference sequence). This CDR3 is built from 15 residues. V was shortened by 0 bases and J by 2 bases, with 10 bases between the two germline ends. CDR3 DNA: TGTGCCAGCAGCTTAGGGGGGGCAGTCAACTATGGCTACACCTTC. It translates to CASSLGGAVNYGYTF.

The chain employs TRBV30 and TRBJ2-2, with D possibly being TRBD1 (7 bases). The CDR3 consists of 15 residues. Per the germline V gene, CDR1 is GTSNPN and CDR2 is SVGIG (reference sequence). V gave up 0 bases and J gave up 4 bases, with 12 bases separating them. The CDR3 loop reads CAWSVYRGGTGELFF. The DNA for the CDR3 is TGTGCCTGGAGTGTCTACAGGGGAGGCACCGGGGAGCTGTTTTTT.